This entry lists 23 T cell receptor beta chains sequenced from one sample in a study of blood T cell repertoires in COVID-19. Assay: immunoSEQ multiplex PCR; the TCRdb copy retains only in-frame clones and omits some. The top ten clones hold around 4.5% of a sample with 200,000 to 250,000 clones, 86% of them seen once. Sequences were obtained from peripheral blood. Receptors originate from a man in his fifties or sixties with acute or convalescent COVID-19.

The chain carries TRBV7-3 and TRBJ2-5; D is uncertain. Trimming took 4 bases from V and 7 from J, leaving 13 bases between them. The CDR3 covers 13 residues. From germline, CDR1 is SGHTA and CDR2 FQGTGA. This CDR3 is CASSSTPLGTQYF. CDR3 coding DNA: TGTGCCAGCAGCTCCACACCTCTTGGGACCCAGTACTTC.

CDR3 sequence (DNA): TGTGCCAGCAGGGCCCAAGAGACCCAGTACTTC. Protein product: CASRAQETQYF. The rearrangement uses TRBV28 and TRBJ2-5; no reliable D call. V was trimmed by 6 bases and J by 1 base, leaving 3 bases between them. This CDR3 spans 11 amino acids. CDR1 is MDHEN and CDR2 is SYDVKM in the germline V gene. Full variable domain (remainder filled in from reference TRBV28 and TRBJ2-5): DVKVTQSSRYLVKRTGEKVFLECVQDMDHENMFWYRQDPGLGLRLIYFSYDVKMKEKGDIPEGYSVSREKKERFSLILESASTNQTSMYLCASRAQETQYFGPGTRLLVL.

This rearrangement joins TRBV18 to TRBJ1-6, with a possible D match to TRBD1 (6 bases). The V and J ends lost 3 bases and 2 bases respectively, with 8 bases between them. In germline, CDR1 is KGHSH, CDR2 LQKENI. This CDR3 has 15 amino acids. CDR3 nucleotide sequence: TGTGCCAGCTCACCTACAGGGACCTATAATTCACCCCTCCACTTT. Translating gives CASSPTGTYNSPLHF.

The chain couples TRBV29-1 to TRBJ1-1; no clear D gene. Trimming removed 4 bases at V and 4 bases at J, with 10 bases between. The CDR3 totals 12 residues. Germline CDR1 SQVTM, CDR2 ANQGSEA. CDR3 in DNA: TGCAGCGTTGGGAGAGGGCTCACTGAAGCTTTCTTT. It yields the protein CSVGRGLTEAFF.

The chain links TRBV7-2 to TRBJ1-3; maybe TRBD1 (6 bases). The CDR3 covers 16 residues. V was clipped by 8 bases and J by 0 bases, with 17 bases between them. Germline V CDR1 and CDR2: SGHTA, FQGNSA. In DNA form, the CDR3 reads TGTGCCAGCGCCACTAGGGGGGGGCCCTCTGGAAACACCATATATTTT. It codes for CASATRGGPSGNTIYF.

This clone was counted once. V usage is TRBV2 and J usage is TRBJ1-5; TRBD1 aligns across 9 bases. The length of the CDR3 is 14 residues. Germline V gene lookup returns CDR1 SNHLY and CDR2 FYNNEI. V was pared by 7 bases and J by 7 bases, with 8 bases of the junction left unmatched. The CDR3 sequence: CASTGQGFGQPQHF. The CDR3 DNA is TGTGCCAGCACCGGACAGGGGTTTGGGCAGCCCCAGCATTTT.

The rearrangement links TRBV29-1 to TRBJ1-1; 7 positions agree with TRBD1. With V trimmed by 4 bases and J by 5 bases, 10 bases remained unmatched. Germline V lookup: CDR1 SQVTM, CDR2 ANQGSEA. The CDR3 loop spans 14 amino acids. CDR3 region: CSVGETGLRTEAFF. For the CDR3, the DNA is TGCAGCGTTGGAGAGACAGGGTTAAGGACTGAAGCTTTCTTT.

The chain links TRBV6-5 to TRBJ1-1, with TRBD1 matching over 8 bases. Germline V CDR1 and CDR2: MNHEY, SVGAGI. Unmatched junction bases numbered 5, after V lost 4 bases and J lost 4 bases. The CDR3 spans 14 residues. The CDR3 region is CASSSDRGVTEAFF. The CDR3 nucleotides read TGTGCCAGCAGTTCCGACAGGGGAGTCACTGAAGCTTTCTTT.

The chain combines TRBV5-1 with TRBJ1-4, with 9 bases lining up with TRBD1. CDR3 length: 15 residues. The V gene's germline CDR1 is SGHRS and CDR2 YFSETQ. Germline trimming cut 1 base from V and 7 bases from J; bases unmatched to any gene: 5. The CDR3 reads CASSLLQGAGEKLFF. The CDR3 region has the DNA TGCGCCAGCAGCTTGCTACAGGGGGCGGGTGAAAAACTGTTTTTT.

The V call is TRBV6-5, the J call TRBJ1-3; 10 bases agree with TRBD1. The CDR3 is 14 amino acids. Germline V gene lookup returns CDR1 MNHEY and CDR2 SVGAGI. Unmatched junction bases numbered 0, after V lost 6 bases and J lost 1 base. In nucleotides, the CDR3 is TGTGCCAGCAGGGACAGGGGGTCTGGAAACACCATATATTTT. It specifies CASRDRGSGNTIYF.

The V call is TRBV9, the J call TRBJ1-3; no clear D. The CDR3 consists of 16 residues. CDR1 is SGDLS and CDR2 is YYNGEE in the germline V gene. The V end lost 2 bases, the J end lost 4 bases, and 16 bases lay between the germline ends. The CDR3 is CASSVRLEGWGNTIYF. CDR3 coding DNA: TGTGCCAGCAGCGTGCGACTGGAGGGATGGGGAAACACCATATATTTT.

The chain carries TRBV18 and TRBJ1-2; D may be TRBD1 (6 bases). CDR1 is KGHSH and CDR2 is LQKENI in the germline V gene. Trimming stripped 3 bases from V and 4 bases from J, with 15 bases between. The CDR3 runs to 15 residues. The CDR3 nucleotides are TGTGCCAGCTCACCCGCGGACAGTGGGATCTATGGCTACACCTTC. The encoded protein is CASSPADSGIYGYTF.

The gene calls are TRBV5-1 and TRBJ1-6, with unresolved D. CDR1 SGHRS and CDR2 YFSETQ come from the germline V gene. Trimming shortened V by 4 bases and J by 10 bases, and 12 bases separated the two germline ends. This CDR3 is 13 amino acids long. In DNA form, the CDR3 reads TGCGCCAGCAGCGATCTTACGGAGTCACCCCTCCACTTT. Encoded protein: CASSDLTESPLHF. Full variable domain (outside the CDR3, taken from reference TRBV5-1 and TRBJ1-6): KAGVTQTPRYLIKTRGQQVTLSCSPISGHRSVSWYQQTPGQGLQFLFEYFSETQRNKGNFPGRFSGRQFSNSRSEMNVSTLELGDSALYLCASSDLTESPLHFGNGTRLTVT.

In its sample, this clone was seen a few times. V and J are TRBV7-2 and TRBJ1-2, with D possibly TRBD1 on 5 matching bases. The germline V gene has CDR1 SGHTA and CDR2 FQGNSA. This CDR3 region has 15 residues. V was cut by 1 base and J by 2 bases, with 11 bases left in between. DNA for the CDR3: TGTGCCAGCAGCTTAGGAGGACATTTCAACTATGGCTACACCTTC. Protein product: CASSLGGHFNYGYTF. The entire variable domain, with the rest obtained from reference TRBV7-2 and TRBJ1-2, is as follows: GAGVSQSPSNKVTEKGKDVELRCDPISGHTALYWYRQSLGQGLEFLIYFQGNSAPDKSGLPSDRFSAERTGGSVSTLTIQRTQQEDSAVYLCASSLGGHFNYGYTFGSGTRLTVV.

The V call is TRBV5-1, the J call TRBJ2-1; maybe TRBD2 (6 bases). The V end was cut by 5 bases, the J end by 8 bases, with 14 bases between. Germline CDR1 SGHRS, CDR2 YFSETQ. The CDR3 length is 13 residues. CDR3 amino acids: CASRFGGGYEQFF. CDR3 DNA sequence: TGCGCCAGCAGGTTCGGGGGAGGCTATGAGCAGTTCTTC.

V usage is TRBV19 and J usage is TRBJ2-3; 11 bases are a match to TRBD2. The CDR3 covers 16 residues. V trimming: 3 bases; J trimming: 2 bases; junction bases outside the gene matches: 4. Germline lookup yields CDR1 LNHDA and CDR2 SQIVND (reference sequence). CDR3 protein: CASSMIAGGPTDTQYF. CDR3 in DNA: TGTGCCAGTAGTATGATAGCGGGGGGGCCCACAGATACGCAGTATTTT.

This chain links TRBV20-1 with TRBJ1-1, with a tentative D call TRBD1 (6 bases). Trimming pared 4 bases from V and 8 bases from J, leaving 11 bases between. This CDR3 spans 11 amino acids. Germline-derived CDR1 and CDR2 are DFQATT and SNEGSKA (reference sequence). CDR3 sequence reads: CSATGVGEAFF. The CDR3 coding sequence is TGCAGTGCTACAGGGGTCGGAGAAGCTTTCTTT.

The chain carries TRBV7-3 and TRBJ2-1; D possibly corresponds to TRBD1 (6 bases). The CDR3 has 16 amino acids. Per germline, CDR1 SGHTA and CDR2 FQGTGA. V was trimmed by 0 bases and J by 6 bases, leaving 15 bases between them. CDR3 bases: TGTGCCAGCAGCTTAACGTTCTCCCCCAGGGGCAATGAGCAGTTCTTC. Translation gives CASSLTFSPRGNEQFF.

V is TRBV2 and J is TRBJ2-2, with a possible D match to TRBD2 (6 bases). This CDR3 contains 15 residues. Trimming removed 2 bases from V and 7 bases from J, with 14 bases in between. Germline loops: CDR1 SNHLY, CDR2 FYNNEI. As DNA, the CDR3 is TGTGCCAGCAGTGAACGGCTAGCGTTGGGCGGGGAGCTGTTTTTT. Residues: CASSERLALGGELFF.

This clone was counted a few times. The CDR3 DNA reads TGTGCCAGCAGTGAAGCGGCGCAGGGCCAGTACTTC. Amino acid sequence: CASSEAAQGQYF. This chain links TRBV6-1 with TRBJ2-5; a possible D gene is TRBD1 (5 bases). V was pared by 0 bases and J by 10 bases, with 9 bases between. This CDR3 spans 12 amino acids. Germline CDR1 reads MNHNS; CDR2 reads SASEGT.

This chain joins TRBV5-1 and TRBJ1-1, with D perhaps matching TRBD1 (6 bases). CDR1 is SGHRS and CDR2 is YFSETQ in the germline V gene. V lost 5 bases and J 0 bases, leaving 8 bases between the germline ends. This CDR3 has 13 amino acids. Here the CDR3 DNA reads TGCGCCAGCAGACCAGGGGTGAACACTGAAGCTTTCTTT. The encoded protein is CASRPGVNTEAFF.

The gene calls are TRBV29-1 and TRBJ1-2; TRBD1 agrees at 7 bases. The CDR3 totals 11 residues. CDR1 is SQVTM, CDR2 ANQGSEA, per germline. V lost 7 bases, J lost 7 bases, and 6 bases stayed unmatched. The CDR3 DNA follows: TGCAGCGCGCCGACAGGGATTGGCTACACCTTC. This gives the protein CSAPTGIGYTF.

The V and J genes are TRBV6-2 or TRBV6-3 and TRBJ1-1, with TRBD1 matching over 8 bases. Germline V gene lookup returns CDR1 MNHEY and CDR2 SVGEGT. V shed 2 bases, J shed 0 bases, and the junction held 5 bases outside the gene matches. This CDR3 spans 16 amino acids. As DNA, the CDR3 is TGTGCCAGCAGTTACGGGACAGGTAAAATGAACACTGAAGCTTTCTTT. Protein sequence: CASSYGTGKMNTEAFF.